A selection of T cell receptor beta chains follows, all from one sample in a study of T cell responses to AZD1222 COVID-19 vaccine. The assay was immunoSEQ multiplex PCR, and TCRdb's table has in-frame clones only and misses some. The sample holds more than 100,000 clones, about 85% seen once. The sequencing here drew on peripheral blood, taken on day 0 of AZD1222 vaccination. The receptors come from an adult in good health. Both conserved end residues are part of each CDR3. A D gene is named only where the DNA matches it firmly. Clone sizes are given selectively: once, few, many, or a class where the clone is expanded.

j_gene	abundance	v_gene	d_gene	CDR3nt	CDR3aa
TRBJ2-1	NA	TRBV6-5	NA	TGTGCCAGCAGCTCCTATCCCTACAATGAGCAGTTCTTC	CASSSYPYNEQFF
TRBJ1-4	NA	TRBV18	TRBD1	TGTGCCAGCTCACCCCGGGACAGTTCAACTAATGAAAAACTGTTTTTT	CASSPRDSSTNEKLFF
TRBJ2-3	NA	TRBV18	NA	TGTGCCAGCTCCCCCCAGTCTAGCACAGATACGCAGTATTTT	CASSPQSSTDTQYF
TRBJ2-3	NA	TRBV7-9	NA	TGTGCCAGCAGTTTTCGGAGGTCAGGGGTCACAGATACGCAGTATTTT	CASSFRRSGVTDTQYF
TRBJ2-1	NA	TRBV5-4	NA	TGTGCCAGCAGCTTGGTGCAGGTTGGAGGGAATGAGCAGTTCTTC	CASSLVQVGGNEQFF
TRBJ2-3	few	TRBV6-1	TRBD1	TGTGCCAGCAGTGAAGGCCCCGGGACAGGGGGCCATACGCAGTATTTT	CASSEGPGTGGHTQYF
TRBJ2-5	NA	TRBV4-2	NA	TGTGCCAGCAGCCAAGGACAGGCTACCAAAGAGACCCAGTACTTC	CASSQGQATKETQYF
TRBJ2-1	NA	TRBV5-1	NA	TGCGCCAGCAGCCCGACCTTTGCACTAAGGGGATCGCCTTACAATGAGCAGTTCTTC	CASSPTFALRGSPYNEQFF
TRBJ2-7	NA	TRBV7-8	TRBD1	TGTGCCAGCAGCTTATCAACAGGGGCCTACGAGCAGTACTTC	CASSLSTGAYEQYF
TRBJ2-5	once	TRBV29-1	NA	TGCAGCGTCCGGGGGATACAGGGGTCGGAGACCCAGTACTTC	CSVRGIQGSETQYF
TRBJ2-1	NA	TRBV7-9	TRBD2	TGTGCCAGCAGCTTTGGAGTGGGCGGTAGCGGGAGTGGAGAGCAGTTCTTC	CASSFGVGGSGSGEQFF
TRBJ2-6	NA	TRBV10-3	NA	TGTGCCATGGCCGCGGACCCTGGGGCCAACGTCCTGACTTTC	CAMAADPGANVLTF
TRBJ1-4	once	TRBV28	NA	TGTGCCAGCAACCCCACACCCGGCTTTCGGGAAAAACTGTTTTTT	CASNPTPGFREKLFF
TRBJ1-1	NA	TRBV19	NA	TGTGCCAGTCGAGGGGGGATGTGGAACACTGAAGCTTTCTTT	CASRGGMWNTEAFF
TRBJ2-2	NA	TRBV5-1	TRBD2	TGCGCCAGCAGCCCAGCGGGGGCCGGCACCGGGGAGCTGTTTTTT	CASSPAGAGTGELFF
TRBJ1-1	NA	TRBV7-8	NA	TGTGCCAGCAGCAGTGGAGGGCGGGAGGGGAACACTGAAGCTTTCTTT	CASSSGGREGNTEAFF
TRBJ2-1	NA	TRBV2	TRBD1	TGTGCCAGCAGTAAGGGACAGCGATTGGACAATGAGCAGTTCTTC	CASSKGQRLDNEQFF
TRBJ2-3	NA	TRBV21-1	NA	TGTGCCAGCAGCAAATTCCCAAGCCCCACAGGGGGAGGCACAGATACGCAGTATTTT	CASSKFPSPTGGGTDTQYF
TRBJ1-2	NA	TRBV7-9	NA	TGTGCCAGCAGCTCCTCCGGTGGCAGGGTCAACTATGGCTACACCTTC	CASSSSGGRVNYGYTF
TRBJ1-2	NA	TRBV7-9	NA	TGTGCCAGCAGCAGAGACGGGGCTCCTAACTATGGCTACACCTTC	CASSRDGAPNYGYTF
TRBJ2-5	NA	TRBV20-1	NA	TGCAGTGCTAACATACAAGAGACCCAGTACTTC	CSANIQETQYF
TRBJ2-7	NA	TRBV28	NA	TGTGCCAGCAGCCAACCCTACGAGCAGTACTTC	CASSQPYEQYF
TRBJ2-5	NA	TRBV7-7	NA	TGTGCTAGCAGCAATCCCGGTCCCAGGGAGACCCAGTACTTC	CASSNPGPRETQYF
TRBJ2-7	NA	TRBV6-5	TRBD2	TGTGCCAGCAGTCAGGGACTAGCACTCTACGAGCAGTACTTC	CASSQGLALYEQYF
TRBJ2-7	NA	TRBV5-4	TRBD2	TGTGCCAGCAGCCCCACAATAGCGGGAGAATACGAGCAGTACTTC	CASSPTIAGEYEQYF
TRBJ2-1	NA	TRBV10-2	TRBD2	TGCGCCAGCAGTTGGGAGGGCAGTGGGAATGAGCAGTTCTTC	CASSWEGSGNEQFF
TRBJ1-5	NA	TRBV15	NA	TGTGCCACCAGCAGAGCCCCGGGGGAGAACCAGCATTTT	CATSRAPGENQHF
TRBJ1-1	NA	TRBV11-2	NA	TGTGCCAGCAGCCCCGGGGGAGGATGGAACACTGAAGCTTTCTTT	CASSPGGGWNTEAFF
TRBJ1-2	NA	TRBV19	TRBD1	TGTGCCAGTATCAGAGCAGGGGGCGACTATGGCTACACCTTC	CASIRAGGDYGYTF
TRBJ1-2	NA	TRBV7-9	TRBD1	TGTGCCAGCAGCCCCCGACAGGGTTCAGCCTATGGCTACACCTTC	CASSPRQGSAYGYTF
TRBJ2-5	NA	TRBV28	NA	TGTGCCAGCAGTCCCAACGCGCGCGTAGAGACCCAGTACTTC	CASSPNARVETQYF
TRBJ1-5	NA	TRBV7-9	NA	TGTGCCAGCAGCCCTGCCGGGAGCAGCAATCAGCCCCAGCATTTT	CASSPAGSSNQPQHF
TRBJ1-1	NA	TRBV10-3	NA	TGTGCCATCAGTGAGTCGTTGAGACAGAGGCACACTGAAGCTTTCTTT	CAISESLRQRHTEAFF
TRBJ1-1	NA	TRBV9	NA	TGTGCCAGCAGCGTAGGTGGCTTCGCTGAAGCTTTCTTT	CASSVGGFAEAFF
TRBJ2-5	NA	TRBV24-1	NA	TGTGCCACCAGTGACCCAGGACAGATCCAAGAGACCCAGTACTTC	CATSDPGQIQETQYF
TRBJ1-1	NA	TRBV18	NA	TGTGCCAGCTCACCTGAGGAGGGGTCTGAAGCTTTCTTT	CASSPEEGSEAFF
TRBJ1-6	few	TRBV14	NA	TGTGCCAGCAGCCAAGGGGGCTCCTATAATTCACCCCTCCACTTT	CASSQGGSYNSPLHF
TRBJ1-2	NA	TRBV25-1	NA	TGTGCCAGCAGTGAAAACTATGGCTACACCTTC	CASSENYGYTF
TRBJ1-1	once	TRBV30	NA	TGTGCCTGGAGCTCGGGACTGACGAACACTGAAGCTTTCTTT	CAWSSGLTNTEAFF
TRBJ1-2	NA	TRBV15	TRBD1	TGTGCCACCAGCTCTTCGGGACAGGGGGCCGCTTGGTATGGCTACACCTTC	CATSSSGQGAAWYGYTF
TRBJ2-7	NA	TRBV28	NA	TGTGCCAGCAGCCCCACCCAATACGAGCAGTACTTC	CASSPTQYEQYF
TRBJ1-1	NA	TRBV10-3	NA	TGTGCCATCAGTGAGTCTTTCTCTGAAGCTTTCTTT	CAISESFSEAFF
TRBJ2-1	NA	TRBV24-1	NA	TGTGCCACCAGTGACCCGAGAGCAGGGTGGAATGAGCAGTTCTTC	CATSDPRAGWNEQFF
TRBJ1-1	NA	TRBV5-4	NA	TGTGCCAGCAGCTTGGGCCCGAACACTGAAGCTTTCTTT	CASSLGPNTEAFF
TRBJ1-1	NA	TRBV7-3	TRBD1	TGTGCCAGCAGCTTACTCCCGGGACAGGGGCGCACTGAAGCTTTCTTT	CASSLLPGQGRTEAFF
TRBJ2-5	once	TRBV23-1	TRBD1	TGCGCCAGCAGTCGGGGGGGACAGGGCGATGGAGAGACCCAGTACTTC	CASSRGGQGDGETQYF
TRBJ2-1	NA	TRBV6-1	NA	TGTGCCAGCAGTGACCTTGGACTGCACAATGAGCAGTTCTTC	CASSDLGLHNEQFF
TRBJ1-1	NA	TRBV6-5	NA	TGTGCCAGCAGTTACGGGGGAGCCATGAACACTGAAGCTTTCTTT	CASSYGGAMNTEAFF
TRBJ1-2	NA	TRBV15	TRBD1	TGTGCCACCAGCAGAGGCACAGGGGCGGAAGCAAGAGGCTACACCTTC	CATSRGTGAEARGYTF
TRBJ2-7	NA	TRBV5-1	TRBD2	TGCGCCAGCAGCTCGGGACTAGCGGGGGCCAGGGGCGAGCAGTACTTC	CASSSGLAGARGEQYF
TRBJ2-1	NA	TRBV6-4	TRBD2	TGTGCCAGCAGTGACTCGTGGACTAGCCGGAAGAATGAGCAGTTCTTC	CASSDSWTSRKNEQFF
TRBJ1-6	NA	TRBV7-3	NA	TGTGCCAGCAGCTTAGGAAGCGCGGTTTCACCCCTCCACTTT	CASSLGSAVSPLHF
TRBJ2-7	NA	TRBV5-6	TRBD2	TGTGCCAGCAGCTTGGGTTCGGGACTAGCGGGTTACGAGCAGTACTTC	CASSLGSGLAGYEQYF